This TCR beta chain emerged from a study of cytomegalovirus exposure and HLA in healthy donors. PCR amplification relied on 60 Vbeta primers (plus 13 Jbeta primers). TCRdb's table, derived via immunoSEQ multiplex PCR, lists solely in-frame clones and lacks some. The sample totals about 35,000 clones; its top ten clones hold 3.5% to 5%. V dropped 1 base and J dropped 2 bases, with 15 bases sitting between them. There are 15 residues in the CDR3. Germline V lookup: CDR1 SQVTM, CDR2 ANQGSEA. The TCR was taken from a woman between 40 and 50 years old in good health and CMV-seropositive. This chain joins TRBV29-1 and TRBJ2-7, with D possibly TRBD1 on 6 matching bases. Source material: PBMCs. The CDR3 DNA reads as TGCAGCGTTGAAGGAACGGGACACTTCGCCTACGAGCAGTACTTC. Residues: CSVEGTGHFAYEQYF.